This T cell receptor beta chain derives from a study of cytomegalovirus exposure and HLA in healthy donors. Study outcomes and limitations: Three CMV-associated chains were confirmed in vitro to be specific for CMV antigens.

The table lists this clone with a few counts. Its matching antigen is unknown. The germline V gene has CDR1 SGHNT and CDR2 YYREEE (reference sequence). The CDR3 totals 12 residues. V lost 4 bases and J 7 bases, leaving 11 bases between the germline ends. This PCR relied on a set of 60 Vbeta primers and 13 Jbeta primers. Clones were read by immunoSEQ multiplex PCR, and TCRdb kept only the in-frame ones, dropping some. This table has some 77,000 clones, 80% appearing once. The chain couples TRBV5-4 to TRBJ1-1, with D unclear. The sequence derives from a middle-aged man in good health and CMV-seropositive. Sequenced input: PBMCs. CDR3 in amino acids: CASSLVSGEAFF. The CDR3 DNA reads as TGTGCCAGCAGCCTCGTATCGGGTGAAGCTTTCTTT.